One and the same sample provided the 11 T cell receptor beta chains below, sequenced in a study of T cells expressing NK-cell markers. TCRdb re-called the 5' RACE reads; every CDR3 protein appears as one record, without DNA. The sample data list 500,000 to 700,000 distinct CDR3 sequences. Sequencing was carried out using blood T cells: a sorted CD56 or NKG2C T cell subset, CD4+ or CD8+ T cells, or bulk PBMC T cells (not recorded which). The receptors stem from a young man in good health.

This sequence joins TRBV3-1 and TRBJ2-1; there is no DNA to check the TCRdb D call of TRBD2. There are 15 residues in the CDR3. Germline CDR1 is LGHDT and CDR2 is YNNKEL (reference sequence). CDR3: CASSQVLAGGNEQFF.

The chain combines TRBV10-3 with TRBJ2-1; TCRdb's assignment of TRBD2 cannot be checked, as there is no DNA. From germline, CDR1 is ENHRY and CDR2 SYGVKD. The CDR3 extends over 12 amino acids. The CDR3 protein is CAIRGPSDEQFF.

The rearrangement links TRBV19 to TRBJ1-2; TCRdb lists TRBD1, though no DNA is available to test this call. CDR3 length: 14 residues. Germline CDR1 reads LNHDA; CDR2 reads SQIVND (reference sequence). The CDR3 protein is CASSATGENYGYTF.

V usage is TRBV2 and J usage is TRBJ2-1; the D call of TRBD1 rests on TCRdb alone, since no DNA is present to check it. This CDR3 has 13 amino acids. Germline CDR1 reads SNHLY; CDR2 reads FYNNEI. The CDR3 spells CATQTGTVDEQFF.

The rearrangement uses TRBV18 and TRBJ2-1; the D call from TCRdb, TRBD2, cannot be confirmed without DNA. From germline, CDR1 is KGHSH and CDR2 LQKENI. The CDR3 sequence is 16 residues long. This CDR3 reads CASSPVTSGRGGEQFF.

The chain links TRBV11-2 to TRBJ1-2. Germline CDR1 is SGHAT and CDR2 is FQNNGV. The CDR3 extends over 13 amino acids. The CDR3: CASSLALLSGYTF.

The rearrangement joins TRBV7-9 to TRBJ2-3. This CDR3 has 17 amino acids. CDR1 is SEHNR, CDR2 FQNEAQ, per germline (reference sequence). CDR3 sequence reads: CASSLDHIGNDTDTQYF.

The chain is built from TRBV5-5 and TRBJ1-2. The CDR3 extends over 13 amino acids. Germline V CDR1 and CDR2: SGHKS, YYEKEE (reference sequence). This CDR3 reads CASRTDPYYGYTF.

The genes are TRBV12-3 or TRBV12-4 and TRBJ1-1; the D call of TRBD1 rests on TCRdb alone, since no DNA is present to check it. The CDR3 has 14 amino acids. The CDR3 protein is CASRVTGEATEAFF.

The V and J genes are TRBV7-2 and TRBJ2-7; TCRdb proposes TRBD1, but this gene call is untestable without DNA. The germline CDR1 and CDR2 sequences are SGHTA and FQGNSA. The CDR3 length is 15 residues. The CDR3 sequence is CASSLAGQGAYEQYF.

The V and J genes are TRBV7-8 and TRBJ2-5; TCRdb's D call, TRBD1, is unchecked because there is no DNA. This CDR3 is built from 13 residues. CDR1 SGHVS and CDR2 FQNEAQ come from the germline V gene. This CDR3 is CASSRDRVETQYF.